Listed below are T cell receptor beta chains from one sample, sequenced in a study of blood T cell repertoires in COVID-19. Generated by immunoSEQ multiplex PCR, the TCRdb table keeps only in-frame clones and is missing some. The table has just under 350,000 clones, around 88% seen once. Sequenced sample: peripheral blood. The receptors shown here come from a man in his thirties or forties with active or convalescent COVID-19. Both conserved end residues are part of each CDR3. The D gene is left open where the match is weak. Clone sizes are given selectively: once, few, many, or a class where the clone is expanded.

clone_size d_call j_call v_call cdr3_aa cdr3_nt
NA TRBD2 TRBJ2-1 TRBV6-2/TRBV6-3 CASSDSRRDSGGFYNEQFF TGTGCCAGCAGTGACTCGCGGAGGGATAGCGGGGGCTTCTACAATGAGCAGTTCTTC
NA NA TRBJ2-3 TRBV5-1 CASSATGLAVADTQYF TGCGCCAGCAGCGCCACGGGACTCGCGGTGGCAGATACGCAGTATTTT
NA TRBD2 TRBJ2-3 TRBV10-3 CAISESIWTSGRASDTQYF TGTGCCATCAGTGAGTCGATTTGGACTAGCGGGAGGGCCTCAGATACGCAGTATTTT
NA TRBD1 TRBJ2-7 TRBV18 CASSQGQGVLYEQYF TGTGCCAGCTCACAGGGACAGGGGGTCCTCTACGAGCAGTACTTC
NA NA TRBJ2-7 TRBV15 CATSRDRGGYEQYF TGTGCCACCAGCAGAGATAGAGGGGGCTACGAGCAGTACTTC
NA NA TRBJ1-2 TRBV3-1/TRBV3-2 CASSPKGGPNGYTF TGTGCCAGCAGCCCCAAAGGGGGTCCCAACGGCTACACCTTC
NA TRBD2 TRBJ2-2 TRBV7-7 CASSPTSGGYTGELFF TGTGCCAGCAGCCCGACTAGCGGGGGCTACACCGGGGAGCTGTTTTTT
NA NA TRBJ2-3 TRBV6-5 CASSSLTDTQYF TGTGCCAGCAGCTCCCTCACAGATACGCAGTATTTT
NA NA TRBJ2-2 TRBV30 CACSPDSVGLFF TGTGCCTGCTCCCCGGACTCCGTAGGGCTGTTTTTT
NA NA TRBJ1-1 TRBV4-1 CASSQHGQQGTTEAFF TGCGCCAGCAGCCAACATGGTCAGCAGGGGACCACTGAAGCTTTCTTT
NA TRBD1 TRBJ1-1 TRBV29-1 CSVDKTGGSEAFF TGCAGCGTGGATAAAACAGGGGGCTCTGAAGCTTTCTTT
NA TRBD1 TRBJ2-7 TRBV7-2 CASSLDQGAYEQYF TGTGCCAGCAGCTTAGACCAGGGGGCGTACGAGCAGTACTTC
NA NA TRBJ2-3 TRBV10-3 CAISDYIGQGHKDTQYF TGTGCCATCAGTGATTATATAGGGCAGGGCCACAAAGATACGCAGTATTTT
NA NA TRBJ1-6 TRBV10-3 CAIKGDESPLHF TGTGCCATCAAAGGGGATGAGTCACCCCTCCACTTT
NA TRBD2 TRBJ2-3 TRBV2 CASSGTSGHTDTQYF TGTGCCAGCAGTGGGACTAGCGGACACACAGATACGCAGTATTTT
NA NA TRBJ2-5 TRBV10-3 CAIRVALNQETQYF TGTGCCATCAGAGTAGCTTTAAACCAAGAGACCCAGTACTTC
NA NA TRBJ2-1 TRBV6-5 CASSYSPLSSYNEQFF TGTGCCAGCAGTTACTCCCCGCTCAGCTCCTACAATGAGCAGTTCTTC
NA TRBD2 TRBJ2-5 TRBV11-2 CASSRLAGGETQYF TGTGCCAGCAGCCGACTAGCGGGGGGAGAGACCCAGTACTTC
NA TRBD1 TRBJ2-6 TRBV19 CASSSWPGQGADGANVLTF TGTGCCAGTAGTTCCTGGCCCGGACAGGGGGCTGATGGGGCCAACGTCCTGACTTTC
many TRBD1 TRBJ2-7 TRBV14 CASSHWPGGPEQYF TGTGCCAGCAGCCATTGGCCAGGGGGACCAGAGCAGTACTTC
NA NA TRBJ2-5 TRBV5-1 CASSRGARETQYF TGCGCCAGCAGCCGGGGGGCCCGGGAGACCCAGTACTTC
few TRBD2 TRBJ2-1 TRBV7-9 CASSRLAGGGEQFF TGTGCCAGCAGCAGACTAGCGGGGGGTGGTGAGCAGTTCTTC
few NA TRBJ1-2 TRBV19 CASSMGAGRLIYGYTF TGTGCCAGTAGTATGGGAGCGGGACGCCTAATCTATGGCTACACCTTC
once NA TRBJ1-1 TRBV7-8 CASSPRQGGWNTEAFF TGTGCCAGCAGCCCCAGACAAGGAGGCTGGAACACTGAAGCTTTCTTT
NA TRBD1 TRBJ1-5 TRBV7-2 CASSVRTGMGQPQHF TGTGCCAGCAGCGTCCGGACAGGGATGGGTCAGCCCCAGCATTTT
NA NA TRBJ1-1 TRBV13 CASSLGQRGTEAFF TGTGCCAGCAGCTTAGGCCAAAGGGGCACTGAAGCTTTCTTT
NA TRBD1 TRBJ2-7 TRBV11-2 CASSPDRVSYEQYF TGTGCCAGCAGCCCGGACAGGGTCTCCTACGAGCAGTACTTC
NA TRBD1 TRBJ2-1 TRBV7-9 CASSAWTGGDRNEQFF TGTGCCAGCAGCGCCTGGACAGGGGGCGATAGGAATGAGCAGTTCTTC
NA NA TRBJ2-1 TRBV18 CASSPLHTRGDEQFF TGTGCCAGCTCACCACTCCATACCAGGGGGGATGAGCAGTTCTTC
NA TRBD1 TRBJ2-1 TRBV29-1 CSARTGAGGEQFF TGCAGCGCTAGGACAGGGGCCGGAGGTGAGCAGTTCTTC
NA TRBD1 TRBJ1-1 TRBV5-1 CASGLQGLAEAFF TGCGCCAGCGGGTTACAGGGGCTGGCTGAAGCTTTCTTT
NA NA TRBJ2-3 TRBV5-1 CASSASSTDTQYF TGCGCCAGCAGCGCGTCTAGCACAGATACGCAGTATTTT
NA NA TRBJ2-1 TRBV5-1 CASSLVLLAVYNEQFF TGCGCCAGCAGCTTGGTTTTGCTAGCCGTTTACAATGAGCAGTTCTTC
NA NA TRBJ1-2 TRBV11-3 CASSLAGLYGYTF TGTGCCAGCAGCTTGGCCGGACTCTATGGCTACACCTTC
NA TRBD2 TRBJ2-1 TRBV5-3 CARSLIAGGRNEQFF TGTGCCAGAAGCCTGATAGCGGGGGGGCGCAATGAGCAGTTCTTC
once NA TRBJ1-2 TRBV6-5 CATRFGEMYGYTF TGTGCCACCCGCTTTGGGGAGATGTATGGCTACACCTTC
NA NA TRBJ1-1 TRBV7-2 CASSLAHRTPKGMAFF TGTGCCAGCAGCTTAGCGCATCGGACACCCAAGGGGATGGCTTTCTTT
NA NA TRBJ1-2 TRBV3-1/TRBV3-2 CASSHTGDYTF TGTGCCAGCAGCCACACAGGCGACTACACCTTC
NA NA TRBJ1-2 TRBV9 CASSLPGSLYGYTF TGTGCCAGCAGCCTTCCCGGGTCGCTCTATGGCTACACCTTC
NA TRBD1 TRBJ1-4 TRBV10-3 CAISDQGGQDEKLFF TGTGCCATCAGTGACCAAGGGGGACAGGATGAAAAACTGTTTTTT
NA TRBD2 TRBJ2-5 TRBV10-1 CARGRGGQVTQYF TGCGCCAGGGGCCGGGGGGGCCAGGTGACCCAGTACTTC
NA NA TRBJ1-2 TRBV28 CATAADYGYTF TGTGCCACCGCCGCAGACTATGGCTACACCTTC
NA TRBD2 TRBJ2-3 TRBV7-3 CASSSLSGGTDTQYF TGTGCCAGCAGCTCCCTTAGCGGGGGAACAGATACGCAGTATTTT
NA NA TRBJ2-7 TRBV15 CATSSLGAEDEQYF TGTGCCACCAGCAGCCTAGGAGCGGAGGACGAGCAGTACTTC